The 8 T cell receptor beta chains presented below share a single source sample, sequenced in a study of T cell changes during pregnancy in multiple sclerosis. Sequenced by immunoSEQ multiplex PCR; TCRdb stores in-frame clones only, minus some. Among 30,000 or so clones listed, about 92% were seen once. The input for sequencing was CD4+ T cells from peripheral blood mononuclear cells, taken after pregnancy. These receptor sequences come from a female donor with multiple sclerosis, enrolled in a pregnancy study.

The rearrangement uses TRBV6-1 and TRBJ1-2; TRBD1 agrees at 7 bases. The germline CDR1 and CDR2 sequences are MNHNS and SASEGT. CDR3 size: 13 residues. The J segment lost 2 bases and the V segment lost 6 bases, leaving 3 bases of the junction unmatched. The CDR3 DNA follows: TGTGCCAGCAGATCGACAGGGAACTATGGCTACACCTTC. Translation gives CASRSTGNYGYTF.

The chain carries TRBV6-5 and TRBJ2-7; 9 positions agree with TRBD2. Unmatched junction bases numbered 3, after V lost 8 bases and J lost 7 bases. Germline V gene lookup returns CDR1 MNHEY and CDR2 SVGAGI. CDR3 length: 11 amino acids. The CDR3 spells CASFAGGEQYF. The CDR3 DNA sequence: TGTGCCAGCTTCGCGGGAGGGGAGCAGTACTTC.

The V gene is TRBV2, the J gene TRBJ1-1; 11 nucleotides match TRBD1. This CDR3 region has 15 residues. V shed 6 bases and J 4 bases; nucleotides not matched to a gene: 7. From germline, CDR1 is SNHLY and CDR2 FYNNEI. CDR3: CASRGQGAGGTEAFF. The CDR3 DNA sequence: TGTGCCAGCAGAGGACAGGGGGCAGGGGGCACTGAAGCTTTCTTT.

This chain connects TRBV7-3 to TRBJ2-2; D is perhaps TRBD1 (5 bases). There are 14 residues in the CDR3. Germline V gives CDR1 SGHTA, CDR2 FQGTGA. Trimming stripped 5 bases from V and 1 base from J, with 8 bases between. Here the CDR3 reads CASSLTGNTGELFF. In DNA form, the CDR3 reads TGTGCCAGCAGCCTCACAGGGAACACCGGGGAGCTGTTTTTT.

The genes are TRBV30 and TRBJ1-2, with TRBD1 matching over 8 bases. V lost 2 bases and J lost 7; bases outside the gene matches: 9. The V gene's germline CDR1 is GTSNPN and CDR2 SVGIG (reference sequence). The CDR3 is made up of 14 amino acids. CDR3 DNA sequence: TGTGCCTGGAGTTCCGCAGGGGGCGTGAGTGGCTACACCTTC. This codes for CAWSSAGGVSGYTF. Full variable domain (rest looked up from reference TRBV30 and TRBJ1-2): SQTIHQWPATLVQPVGSPLSLECTVEGTSNPNLYWYRQAAGRGLQLLFYSVGIGQISSEVPQNLSASRPQDRQFILSSKKLLLSDSGFYLCAWSSAGGVSGYTFGSGTRLTVV.

This CDR3 is CASSPRRDSSGNTIYF. The CDR3 DNA is TGTGCCAGCAGCCCCCGACGGGACTCCTCTGGAAACACCATATATTTT. The chain carries TRBV7-2 and TRBJ1-3; D may be TRBD1 (5 bases). V was trimmed by 5 bases and J by 0 bases, leaving 14 bases between them. The germline gives CDR1 SGHTA, CDR2 FQGNSA. The CDR3 has 16 residues.

This clone showed up just once. The chain is built from TRBV7-8 and TRBJ2-3; TRBD2 matches 12 bases. This CDR3 has 15 amino acids. V gave up 2 bases and J gave up 5 bases; unmatched junction bases: 2. Germline CDR1 reads SGHVS; CDR2 reads FQNEAQ. CDR3: CASSLTSGGIDTQYF. CDR3 DNA sequence: TGTGCCAGCAGCTTAACTAGCGGGGGGATAGATACGCAGTATTTT.

The chain links TRBV7-2 to TRBJ2-2; 7 nucleotides agree with TRBD2. The CDR3 extends over 17 amino acids. Per the germline V gene, CDR1 is SGHTA and CDR2 is FQGNSA. The V segment lost 7 bases and the J segment 2 bases; nucleotides outside the gene matches: 13. CDR3 residues: CASTPPGLAVNTGELFF. CDR3 in DNA: TGTGCCAGCACCCCCCCCGGGCTAGCGGTTAACACCGGGGAGCTGTTTTTT.